What follows are 23 T cell receptor beta chains derived from one specimen sequenced in a study of technical replicates of blood from a few donors. TCRdb keeps only in-frame clones here, not all; method: immunoSEQ multiplex PCR. Of around 93,000 clones in the sample, about 95% were seen once. Sequences were obtained from T cells isolated from PBMCs. Receptors were obtained from a human donor in good health.

This rearrangement joins TRBV6-6 to TRBJ2-1; 10 positions match TRBD2. Germline V CDR1 and CDR2: MNHNY, SVGAGI (reference sequence). The CDR3 totals 15 residues. V shed 7 bases, J shed 6 bases, and the junction held 9 bases outside the gene matches. The CDR3 coding sequence is TGTGCCAGCATCCGGGGTCTAGCGGGAGTCAATGAGCAGTTCTTC. This translates into CASIRGLAGVNEQFF.

This clone was seen once. The chain uses TRBV7-8 and TRBJ1-2, with a possible D match to TRBD1 (6 bases). Trimming removed 1 base at V and 7 bases at J, with 13 bases between. CDR1 and CDR2 (germline): SGHVS, FQNEAQ. The CDR3 runs 14 residues. The CDR3 DNA reads as TGTGCCAGCAGCTTAGGCGGGGGCGCCCTTGGCTACACCTTC. Encoded protein: CASSLGGGALGYTF.

The chain uses TRBV11-3 and TRBJ2-1, with TRBD2 identical over 8 bases. The V segment lost 4 bases and the J segment 5 bases; nucleotides outside the gene matches: 13. Germline V gene lookup returns CDR1 SGHNT and CDR2 YENEEA. The CDR3 length is 17 residues. CDR3 DNA: TGTGCCAGCAGCTCAGAGGGACCGGGACTAGACAACAATGAGCAGTTCTTC. It is translated as CASSSEGPGLDNNEQFF. The full variable domain, in which reference TRBV11-3 and TRBJ2-1 provide the parts outside the CDR3, is EAGVVQSPRYKIIEKKQPVAFWCNPISGHNTLYWYLQNLGQGPELLIRYENEEAVDDSQLPKDRFSAERLKGVDSTLKIQPAELGDSAVYLCASSSEGPGLDNNEQFFGPGTRLTVL.

V gene TRBV10-3 combines with J gene TRBJ2-3, with D tentatively TRBD2 (6 bases). The CDR3 contains 15 residues. Germline V gene lookup returns CDR1 ENHRY and CDR2 SYGVKD. V lost 2 bases and J 2 bases, leaving 11 bases between the germline ends. The CDR3 loop reads CAISERLGFTDTQYF. In DNA, the CDR3 is TGTGCCATCAGTGAGCGACTAGGTTTCACAGATACGCAGTATTTT.

The gene calls are TRBV27 and TRBJ1-2, with 8 bases that match TRBD1. V trimming: 3 bases; J trimming: 4 bases; junction bases outside the gene matches: 1. Per the germline V gene, CDR1 is MNHEY and CDR2 is SMNVEV (reference sequence). The CDR3 length is 13 residues. CDR3 loop: CASSLTGAYGYTF. In DNA, the CDR3 is TGTGCCAGCAGTTTGACAGGGGCCTATGGCTACACCTTC.

This chain connects TRBV15 to TRBJ1-2; 7 nucleotides agree with TRBD1. Losses at the gene ends were 1 base for V and 4 bases for J; bases not matched to a gene: 3. Germline assignment: CDR1 LNHNV and CDR2 YYDKDF (reference sequence). CDR3 length equals 14 residues. In DNA, the CDR3 is TGTGCCACCAGCAGAGCTTCAGGGGGCTATGGCTACACCTTC. Encoded protein: CATSRASGGYGYTF.

The chain employs TRBV7-2 and TRBJ2-7; 8 bases map to TRBD2. The V and J ends lost 3 bases and 2 bases, in that order; junction bases with no gene match: 12. This CDR3 spans 17 amino acids. The germline V gene encodes CDR1 SGHTA and CDR2 FQGNSA. DNA of the CDR3: TGTGCCAGCAGCTTGCGCGGGGGGCGAAATCGGGCCTACGAGCAGTACTTC. Translation: CASSLRGGRNRAYEQYF.

This chain links TRBV5-1 with TRBJ2-7; 9 positions match TRBD2. Germline V gene sequence: CDR1 SGHRS, CDR2 YFSETQ. V dropped 2 bases and J dropped 6; count of bases not matched to a gene: 6. The CDR3 totals 14 residues. The chain's CDR3 is CASSFSGSLGEQYF. The CDR3 DNA is TGCGCCAGCAGCTTTAGCGGGAGCCTGGGCGAGCAGTACTTC.

The chain has TRBV6-6 and TRBJ2-7; weak D call: TRBD2 (6 bases). Germline V lookup: CDR1 MNHNY, CDR2 SVGAGI (reference sequence). The CDR3 sequence is 13 residues long. V lost 6 bases to trimming and J lost 5 bases, with 14 bases between them. In DNA, the CDR3 is TGTGCCAGCAGAGGCGGGGCCAGGGACGAGCAGTACTTC. This encodes CASRGGARDEQYF.

J is TRBJ2-7 and V is TRBV5-6; weak D call: TRBD2 (5 bases). Trimming pared 2 bases from V and 5 bases from J, leaving 11 bases between. The CDR3 totals 13 residues. Per the germline V gene, CDR1 is SGHDT and CDR2 is YYEEEE. As DNA, the CDR3 is TGTGCCAGCAGCTTAGAGGGATGGCACGAGCAGTACTTC. It codes for CASSLEGWHEQYF.

This clone has just one count. The rearrangement links TRBV9 to TRBJ2-1; 8 bases agree with TRBD2. V dropped 6 bases and J dropped 7; count of bases not matched to a gene: 12. Germline CDR1 reads SGDLS; CDR2 reads YYNGEE. The CDR3 is 15 amino acids. CDR3 residues: CASNQAGVGRNEQFF. CDR3 bases: TGTGCCAGCAACCAAGCGGGAGTGGGACGGAATGAGCAGTTCTTC.

V usage is TRBV15 and J usage is TRBJ2-4; D is unresolved. The CDR3 extends over 14 amino acids. Germline V gives CDR1 LNHNV, CDR2 YYDKDF (reference sequence). V lost 3 bases to trimming and J lost 0 bases, with 6 bases between them. CDR3 DNA sequence: TGTGCCACCAGCAGTAGACTAGCCAAAAACATTCAGTACTTC. Its protein product is CATSSRLAKNIQYF.

This clone was detected once. The V and J genes are TRBV2 and TRBJ2-7, with 8 bases that match TRBD2. The V segment lost 3 bases and the J segment 0 bases; nucleotides outside the gene matches: 7. CDR1 and CDR2 (germline): SNHLY, FYNNEI. This CDR3 spans 16 amino acids. The CDR3 DNA sequence: TGTGCCAGCAGTGACCCCCAGCGGGAGCTCTCCTACGAGCAGTACTTC. Amino acids: CASSDPQRELSYEQYF.

This clone is a singleton in its sample. The chain links TRBV7-3 to TRBJ2-7; D is unclear. This CDR3 has 14 residues. V was clipped by 2 bases and J by 0 bases, with 8 bases between them. Germline V lookup: CDR1 SGHTA, CDR2 FQGTGA. The CDR3 sequence is CASSLLPTSYEQYF. The CDR3 nucleotides are TGTGCCAGCAGCTTACTACCTACCTCCTACGAGCAGTACTTC.

This chain uses TRBV6-4 with TRBJ2-7; D gene unclear. The V end was cut by 6 bases, the J end by 4 bases, with 7 bases between. Germline CDR1 MRHNA, CDR2 SNTAGT. The length of the CDR3 is 11 residues. Here the CDR3 reads CASRSIYEQYF. The CDR3 DNA follows: TGTGCCAGCAGGAGCATATACGAGCAGTACTTC.

The rearrangement links TRBV10-1 to TRBJ2-7; unclear D gene. The germline V gene encodes CDR1 WNHNN and CDR2 SYGVQD (reference sequence). Deletions cut 3 bases from V and 5 bases from J, with 11 bases between. The CDR3 runs 13 residues. CDR3 loop: CASSDRRTNEQYF. CDR3 nucleotide sequence: TGCGCCAGCAGTGACCGCAGAACCAACGAGCAGTACTTC.

This chain uses TRBV28 with TRBJ1-5; 8 bases are shared with TRBD1. The germline V gene has CDR1 MDHEN and CDR2 SYDVKM. Trimming took 4 bases from V and 4 from J; bases not matched to a gene: 6. The CDR3 runs 15 residues. DNA of the CDR3: TGTGCCAGCAGTTCGGGGACAGGTCGAAATCAGCCCCAGCATTTT. This encodes CASSSGTGRNQPQHF.

The chain recombines TRBV7-9 with TRBJ1-4, with 7 bases lining up with TRBD1. Looked up from germline, CDR1 is SEHNR and CDR2 is FQNEAQ (reference sequence). This CDR3 is built from 16 residues. V lost 4 bases to trimming and J lost 4 bases; unmatched junction nucleotides: 9. CDR3 bases: TGTGCCAGCAGCTACTTCGGACAGGCAATTAATGAAAAACTGTTTTTT. The encoded protein is CASSYFGQAINEKLFF.

This rearrangement joins TRBV10-2 to TRBJ2-5; 8 positions match TRBD2. Germline assignment: CDR1 WSHSY and CDR2 SAAADI. The CDR3 contains 14 residues. V was pared by 5 bases and J by 3 bases, with 5 bases of the junction left unmatched. This chain's CDR3 is CASSPGTSKETQYF. CDR3 DNA: TGCGCCAGCAGTCCCGGGACTAGTAAAGAGACCCAGTACTTC.

Here the CDR3 DNA reads TGTGCCAGCAGCCTGACAATATCCTACGAGCAGTACTTC. Translation gives CASSLTISYEQYF. The chain is built from TRBV11-2 and TRBJ2-7; D is unresolved. CDR3 size: 13 residues. Germline loops: CDR1 SGHAT, CDR2 FQNNGV. The V gene lost 5 bases and the J gene lost 1 base, with 9 bases spanning the gap.

The genes are TRBV12-1 and TRBJ2-3; the DNA was not compared with TRBD2, the D call given in the table. TRBV12-1 is a pseudogene segment. There are 17 residues in the CDR3. The CDR3 nucleotides are TGTGCCAGCAGCTTTTATGAGGGCAGAAGGGGCACAGATACGCAGTATTTT. Its translation: CASSFYEGRRGTDTQYF.

The CDR3 protein is CASRVRGGEKLFF. CDR3 sequence (DNA): TGTGCCAGTAGGGTCCGAGGCGGTGAAAAACTGTTTTTT. V usage is TRBV19 and J usage is TRBJ1-4; D unresolved. Trimming shortened V by 6 bases and J by 7 bases, and 12 bases separated the two germline ends. This CDR3 has 13 residues. Germline V gene lookup returns CDR1 LNHDA and CDR2 SQIVND (reference sequence). Using reference TRBV19 and TRBJ1-4 for the parts outside the CDR3, the full variable domain is DGGITQSPKYLFRKEGQNVTLSCEQNLNHDAMYWYRQDPGQGLRLIYYSQIVNDFQKGDIAEGYSVSREKKESFPLTVTSAQKNPTAFYLCASRVRGGEKLFFGSGTQLSVL.

The chain recombines TRBV6-1 with TRBJ1-5; D ambiguous. CDR3 size: 12 residues. Looked up from germline, CDR1 is MNHNS and CDR2 is SASEGT. V dropped 1 base and J dropped 6 bases, with 4 bases sitting between them. The CDR3 is CASSEGSQPQHF. The CDR3 bases are TGTGCCAGCAGTGAAGGTAGTCAGCCCCAGCATTTT.